The present entry profiles one T cell receptor (beta chain) with its context. Extracted from the samples, RNA was reverse transcribed into cDNA to serve as the sequencing template. The table came from immunoSEQ multiplex PCR; TCRdb's copy has only in-frame clones and leaves some out. This repertoire shows 100,000 to 120,000 clones, 55% to 75% found once; its top ten account for around a fifth. Trimming took off 5 bases at V and 3 bases at J, with 13 bases between the two ends. Germline CDR1 SQVTM, CDR2 ANQGSEA. CDR3 length equals 13 residues. This entry belongs to a study of CD8+ T cells in alopecia areata.

Sequencing was carried out using CD8+ T cells sorted from blood. The receptor's source is a human donor in good health. The gene calls are TRBV29-1 and TRBJ1-1, with D unresolved. CDR3 sequence reads: CSVCIAGDTEAFF. The CDR3 nucleotides are TGCAGCGTTTGTATTGCGGGCGACACTGAAGCTTTCTTT.